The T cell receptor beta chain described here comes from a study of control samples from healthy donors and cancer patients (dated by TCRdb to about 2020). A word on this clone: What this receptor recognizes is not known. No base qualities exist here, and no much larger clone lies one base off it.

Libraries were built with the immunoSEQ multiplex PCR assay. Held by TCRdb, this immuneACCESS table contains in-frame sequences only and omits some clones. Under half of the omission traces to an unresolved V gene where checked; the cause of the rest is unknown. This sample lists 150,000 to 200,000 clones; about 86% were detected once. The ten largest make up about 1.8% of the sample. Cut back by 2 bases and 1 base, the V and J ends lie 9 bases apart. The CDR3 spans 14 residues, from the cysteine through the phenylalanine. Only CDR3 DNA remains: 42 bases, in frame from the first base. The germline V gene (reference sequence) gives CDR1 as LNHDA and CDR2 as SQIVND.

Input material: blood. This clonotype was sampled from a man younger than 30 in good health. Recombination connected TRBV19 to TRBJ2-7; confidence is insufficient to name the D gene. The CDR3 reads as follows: CASSIQRESYEQYF. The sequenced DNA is TGTGCCAGTAGTATACAACGCGAATCCTACGAGCAGTACTTC.